The sequence of this TCR beta chain was determined in a study of identical twins. A universal primer site arose from template switching, and cDNA bore unique molecular identifiers. TCRdb re-called the 5' RACE reads with MiXCR, one entry per CDR3 protein. The sample yields around 250,000 distinct CDR3 sequences, roughly 13% seen once. V lost 8 bases and J lost 9, with 14 bases in between. The germline V gene has CDR1 SNHLY and CDR2 FYNNEI. The CDR3 runs to 12 residues. The sample was also linked to a second study, of yellow fever vaccine responses in identical twins.

The sequencing sample was made of memory (CD45RO+) T cells sorted from blood. The chain combines TRBV2 with TRBJ2-1, with a possible D match to TRBD1 (5 bases). This TCR came from a woman aged 18-35 years in good health. In DNA, the CDR3 is TGTGCCAGCTCCGATTCAGGGATTGAGCAGTTCTTC. It translates to CASSDSGIEQFF. Full variable domain (missing parts from reference TRBV2 and TRBJ2-1): EPEVTQTPSHQVTQMGQEVILRCVPISNHLYFYWYRQILGQKVEFLVSFYNNEISEKSEIFDDQFSVERPDGSNFTLKIRSTKLEDSAMYFCASSDSGIEQFFGPGTRLTVL.